The T cell receptor beta chain described here comes from a study of T cell responses to AZD1222 COVID-19 vaccine. Across the whole study: Investigators merged groups given second doses at roughly 4 or roughly 12 weeks. Findings of the study overall: Spike-specific TCR breadth rose after two AZD1222 doses, and depth rose as well. Clonal diversity may have been underestimated, and the donors were mostly white British, with more females than males.

On this clone: Its antigen is still unknown.

Assay used: immunoSEQ multiplex PCR; TCRdb lists only in-frame clones, some missing. The data hold roughly 120,000 clones, with around 87% observed a single time. The clonotype comes from an adult in good health. Sequencing was performed on peripheral blood, taken on day 0 of AZD1222 vaccination.

The chain's CDR3 is CSTGTYNNEQFF. In DNA, the CDR3 is TGCAGCACCGGGACTTACAACAATGAGCAGTTCTTC. The rearrangement uses TRBV29-1 and TRBJ2-1; tentative D call: TRBD2 (6 bases). Germline-derived CDR1 and CDR2 are SQVTM and ANQGSEA. The CDR3 has 12 amino acids. V was pared by 8 bases and J by 5 bases, with 13 bases between.